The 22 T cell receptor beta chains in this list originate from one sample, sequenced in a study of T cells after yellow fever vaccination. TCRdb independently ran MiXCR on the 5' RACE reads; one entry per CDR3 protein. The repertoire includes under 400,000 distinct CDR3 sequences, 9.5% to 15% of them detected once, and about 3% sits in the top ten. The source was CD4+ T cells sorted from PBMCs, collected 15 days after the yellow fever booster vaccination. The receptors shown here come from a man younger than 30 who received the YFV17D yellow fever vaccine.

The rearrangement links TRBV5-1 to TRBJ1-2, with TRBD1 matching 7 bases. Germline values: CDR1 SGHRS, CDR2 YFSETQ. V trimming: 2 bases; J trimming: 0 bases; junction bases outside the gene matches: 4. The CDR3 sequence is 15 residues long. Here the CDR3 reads CASSFWDRANYGYTF. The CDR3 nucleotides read TGCGCCAGCAGCTTCTGGGACAGAGCTAACTATGGCTACACCTTC.

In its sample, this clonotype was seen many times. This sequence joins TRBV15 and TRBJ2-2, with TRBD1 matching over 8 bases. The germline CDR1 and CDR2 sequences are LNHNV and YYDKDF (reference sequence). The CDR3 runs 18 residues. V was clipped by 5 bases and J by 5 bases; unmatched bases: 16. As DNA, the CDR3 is TGTGCCACCAGCTACCGCTCGGACAGGGTGTTGGGAACCGGGGAGCTGTTTTTT. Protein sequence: CATSYRSDRVLGTGELFF.

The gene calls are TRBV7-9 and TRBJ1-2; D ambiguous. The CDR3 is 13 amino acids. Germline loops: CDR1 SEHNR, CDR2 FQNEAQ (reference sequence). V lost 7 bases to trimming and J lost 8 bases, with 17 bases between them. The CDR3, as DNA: TGTGCCAGCACTCTAGCGGGAGCTGAAGGCTACACCTTC. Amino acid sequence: CASTLAGAEGYTF.

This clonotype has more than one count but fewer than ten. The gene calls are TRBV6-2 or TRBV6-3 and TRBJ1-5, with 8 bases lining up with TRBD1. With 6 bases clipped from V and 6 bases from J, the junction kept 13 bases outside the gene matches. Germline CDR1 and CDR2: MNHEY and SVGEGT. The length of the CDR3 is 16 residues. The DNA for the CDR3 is TGTGCCAGCAGCCTCAACCCCCTGGACAGGGCTCAGCCCCAGCATTTT. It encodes CASSLNPLDRAQPQHF.

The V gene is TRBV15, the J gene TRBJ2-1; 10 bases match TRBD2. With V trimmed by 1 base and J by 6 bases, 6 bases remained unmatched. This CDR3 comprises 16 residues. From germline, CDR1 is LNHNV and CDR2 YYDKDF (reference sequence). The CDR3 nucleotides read TGTGCCACCAGCAGAGGTTCTAGCGGGGGCCGCAATGAGCAGTTCTTC. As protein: CATSRGSSGGRNEQFF.

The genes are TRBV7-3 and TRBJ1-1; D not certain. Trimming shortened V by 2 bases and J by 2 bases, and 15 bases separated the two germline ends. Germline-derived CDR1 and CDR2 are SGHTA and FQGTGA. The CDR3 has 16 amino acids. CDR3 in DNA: TGTGCCAGCAGCTTAGCAATATCACGCCGAAACACTGAAGCTTTCTTT. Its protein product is CASSLAISRRNTEAFF.

CDR3: CASSLGQGGYEQYF. Here the CDR3 DNA reads TGTGCCAGCAGCTTGGGACAGGGGGGCTACGAGCAGTACTTC. The chain combines TRBV7-2 with TRBJ2-7; 11 bases map to TRBD1. CDR3 length: 14 amino acids. J gave up 3 bases and V 3 bases, and 1 base lay outside the gene matches. Germline assignment: CDR1 SGHTA and CDR2 FQGNSA.

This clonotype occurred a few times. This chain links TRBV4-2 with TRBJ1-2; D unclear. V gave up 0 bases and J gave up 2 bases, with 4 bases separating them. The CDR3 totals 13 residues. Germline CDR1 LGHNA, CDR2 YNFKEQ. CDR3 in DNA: TGTGCCAGCAGCCAAGACCCCAACTATGGCTACACCTTC. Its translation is CASSQDPNYGYTF.

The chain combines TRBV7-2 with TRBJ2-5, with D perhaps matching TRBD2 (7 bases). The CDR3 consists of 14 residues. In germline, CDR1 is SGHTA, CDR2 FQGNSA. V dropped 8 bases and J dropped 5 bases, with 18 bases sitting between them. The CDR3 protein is CASLRGASSETQYF. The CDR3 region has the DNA TGTGCCAGCCTCCGGGGGGCTAGCAGTGAGACCCAGTACTTC. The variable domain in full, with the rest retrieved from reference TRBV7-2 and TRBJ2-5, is GAGVSQSPSNKVTEKGKDVELRCDPISGHTALYWYRQSLGQGLEFLIYFQGNSAPDKSGLPSDRFSAERTGGSVSTLTIQRTQQEDSAVYLCASLRGASSETQYFGPGTRLLVL.

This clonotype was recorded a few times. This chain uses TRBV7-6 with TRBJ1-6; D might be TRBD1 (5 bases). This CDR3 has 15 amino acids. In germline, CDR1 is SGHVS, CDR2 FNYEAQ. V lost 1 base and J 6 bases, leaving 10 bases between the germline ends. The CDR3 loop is CASSLESRANSPLHF. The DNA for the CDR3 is TGTGCCAGCAGCTTAGAGTCCAGGGCTAATTCACCCCTCCACTTT.

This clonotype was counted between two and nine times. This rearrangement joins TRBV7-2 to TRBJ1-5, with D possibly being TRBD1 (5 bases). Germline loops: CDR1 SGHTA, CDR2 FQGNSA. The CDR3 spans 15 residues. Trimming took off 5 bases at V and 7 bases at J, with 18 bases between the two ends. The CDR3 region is CASSPAPTQGQPQHF. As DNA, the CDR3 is TGTGCCAGCAGCCCGGCGCCCACCCAGGGACAGCCCCAGCATTTT.

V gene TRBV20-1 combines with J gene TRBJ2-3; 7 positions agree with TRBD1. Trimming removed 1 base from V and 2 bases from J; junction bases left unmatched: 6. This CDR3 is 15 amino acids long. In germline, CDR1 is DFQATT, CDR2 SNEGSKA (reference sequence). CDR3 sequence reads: CSARGVGGSTDTQYF. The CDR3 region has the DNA TGCAGTGCTAGAGGTGTAGGGGGCTCCACAGATACGCAGTATTTT.

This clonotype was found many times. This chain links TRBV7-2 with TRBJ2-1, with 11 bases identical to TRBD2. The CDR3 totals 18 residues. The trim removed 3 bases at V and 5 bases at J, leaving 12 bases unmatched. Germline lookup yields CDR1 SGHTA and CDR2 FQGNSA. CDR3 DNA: TGTGCCAGCAGCTTCGGACTTTCCGGGACTAGCGGCCACAATGAGCAGTTCTTC. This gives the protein CASSFGLSGTSGHNEQFF.

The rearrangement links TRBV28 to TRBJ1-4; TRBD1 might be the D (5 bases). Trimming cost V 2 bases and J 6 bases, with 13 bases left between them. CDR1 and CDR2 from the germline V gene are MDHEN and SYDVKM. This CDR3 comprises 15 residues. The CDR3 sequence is CASSLSQVGDEKLFF. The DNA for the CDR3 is TGTGCCAGCAGTTTAAGCCAAGTGGGGGATGAAAAACTGTTTTTT. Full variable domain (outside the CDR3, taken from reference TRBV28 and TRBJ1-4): DVKVTQSSRYLVKRTGEKVFLECVQDMDHENMFWYRQDPGLGLRLIYFSYDVKMKEKGDIPEGYSVSREKKERFSLILESASTNQTSMYLCASSLSQVGDEKLFFGSGTQLSVL.

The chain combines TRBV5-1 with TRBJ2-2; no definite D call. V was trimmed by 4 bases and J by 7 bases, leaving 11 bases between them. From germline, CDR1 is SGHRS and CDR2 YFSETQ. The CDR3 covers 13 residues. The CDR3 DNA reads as TGCGCCAGCAGCCCTGCTCCCTGCGGGGAGCTGTTTTTT. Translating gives CASSPAPCGELFF.

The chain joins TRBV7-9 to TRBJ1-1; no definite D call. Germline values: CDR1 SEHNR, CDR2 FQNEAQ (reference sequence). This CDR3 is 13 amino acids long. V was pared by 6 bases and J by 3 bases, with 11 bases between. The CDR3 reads CASRPRVDTEAFF. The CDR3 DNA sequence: TGTGCCAGCAGACCACGGGTGGACACTGAAGCTTTCTTT.

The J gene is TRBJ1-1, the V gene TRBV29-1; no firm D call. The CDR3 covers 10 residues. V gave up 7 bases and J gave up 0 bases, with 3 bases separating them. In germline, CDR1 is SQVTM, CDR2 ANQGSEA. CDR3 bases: TGCAGCGGAATGAACACTGAAGCTTTCTTT. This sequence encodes CSGMNTEAFF.

CDR3 residues: CASSLTATSGANVLTF. CDR3 nucleotides: TGTGCCAGCAGCCTAACGGCAACTTCTGGGGCCAACGTCCTGACTTTC. The genes are TRBV7-6 and TRBJ2-6; D is uncertain. The CDR3 spans 16 residues. The germline CDR1 and CDR2 sequences are SGHVS and FNYEAQ. The V end lost 5 bases, the J end lost 1 base, and 12 bases lay between the germline ends. Variable domain in full (rest from reference TRBV7-6 and TRBJ2-6): GAGVSQSPRYKVTKRGQDVALRCDPISGHVSLYWYRQALGQGPEFLTYFNYEAQQDKSGLPNDRFSAERPEGSISTLTIQRTEQRDSAMYRCASSLTATSGANVLTFGAGSRLTVL.

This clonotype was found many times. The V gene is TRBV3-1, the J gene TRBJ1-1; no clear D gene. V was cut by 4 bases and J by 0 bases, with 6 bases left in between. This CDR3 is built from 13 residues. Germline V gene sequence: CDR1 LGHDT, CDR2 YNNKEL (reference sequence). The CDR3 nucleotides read TGTGCCAGCAGCCCTCTGGTGAACACTGAAGCTTTCTTT. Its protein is CASSPLVNTEAFF.

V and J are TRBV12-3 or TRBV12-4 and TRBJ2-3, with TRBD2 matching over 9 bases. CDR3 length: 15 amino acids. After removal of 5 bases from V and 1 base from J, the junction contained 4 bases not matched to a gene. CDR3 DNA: TGTGCCAGCAGTCTTAAGCGGGGGGGCACAGATACGCAGTATTTT. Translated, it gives CASSLKRGGTDTQYF.

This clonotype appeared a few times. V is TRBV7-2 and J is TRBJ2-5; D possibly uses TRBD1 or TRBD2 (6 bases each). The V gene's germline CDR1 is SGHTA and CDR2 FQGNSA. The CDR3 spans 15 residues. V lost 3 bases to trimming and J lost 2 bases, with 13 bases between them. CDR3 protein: CASSFDRGRQETQYF. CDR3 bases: TGTGCCAGCAGCTTTGACCGGGGGCGTCAAGAGACCCAGTACTTC.

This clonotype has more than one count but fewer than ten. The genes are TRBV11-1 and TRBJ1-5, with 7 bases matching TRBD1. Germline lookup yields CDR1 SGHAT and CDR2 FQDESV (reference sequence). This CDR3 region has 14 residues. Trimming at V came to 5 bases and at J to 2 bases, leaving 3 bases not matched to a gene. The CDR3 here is CASSQGGRNQPQHF. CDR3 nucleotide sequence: TGTGCCAGCAGCCAGGGGGGTCGCAATCAGCCCCAGCATTTT.